This T cell receptor (beta chain) derives from a study of technical replicates of blood from a few donors. CDR1 is LNHDA, CDR2 SQIVND, per germline (reference sequence). The CDR3 is 17 residues long. Trimming removed 4 bases from V and 0 bases from J, with 18 bases in between. This clone occurred once. Repertoires were generated with immunoSEQ multiplex PCR, while TCRdb's copy carries only in-frame clones and drops some. The table includes 15,000 to 20,000 clones, more than 75% detected once. V gene TRBV19 combines with J gene TRBJ1-2; D unclear. The sample was PBMCs. The source of this sequence is a human donor in good health. Here the CDR3 DNA reads TGTGCCAGTAGTACGGGGAGAACTTTGACGGCTAACTATGGCTACACCTTC. It specifies CASSTGRTLTANYGYTF. Full variable domain (missing parts from reference TRBV19 and TRBJ1-2): DGGITQSPKYLFRKEGQNVTLSCEQNLNHDAMYWYRQDPGQGLRLIYYSQIVNDFQKGDIAEGYSVSREKKESFPLTVTSAQKNPTAFYLCASSTGRTLTANYGYTFGSGTRLTVV.